One and the same sample provided the 9 T cell receptor beta chains below, sequenced in a study of prognosis after radiotherapy for stage I lung cancer. By two-round multiplex PCR, the TCR beta CDR3 was amplified from genomic DNA. Gene-specific primers for each TRBV and TRBJ gene drove first-round PCR. From the multiplex PCR reads, TCRdb called clonotypes with MiXCR, one entry per CDR3 protein. The sample has 50,000 or so distinct CDR3 sequences, less than 35% seen once; the top ten hold 9.2%. This specimen consisted of PBMCs, obtained before or after stereotactic body radiation therapy (not recorded which). The receptors were gathered from a donor over 45 with non-small cell lung cancer.

In this sample, this clonotype turned up many times. V usage is TRBV29-1 and J usage is TRBJ2-3, with TRBD2 as a possible D gene (5 bases). CDR1 and CDR2 from the germline V gene are SQVTM and ANQGSEA. The CDR3 covers 13 residues. Trimming removed 6 bases at V and 7 bases at J, with 17 bases between. CDR3 in amino acids: CSVDAGKRNTQYF. The CDR3 nucleotides are TGCAGCGTAGACGCGGGCAAGAGGAATACGCAGTATTTT.

At least ten counts were recorded for this clonotype. J is TRBJ1-5 and V is TRBV7-2, with a tentative D call TRBD1 (6 bases). V was trimmed by 5 bases and J by 4 bases, leaving 9 bases between them. This CDR3 contains 13 residues. Germline CDR1 and CDR2: SGHTA and FQGNSA. The CDR3 here is CASSPDRNQPQHF. CDR3 in DNA: TGTGCCAGCAGCCCCGACAGGAATCAGCCCCAGCATTTT.

About this clonotype: A much larger clonotype is one base distant, so this may be a read error. In DNA, the CDR3 is TGTGCCAGCGGACACATCGGGAGTATGCAGTACTTC. Translating gives CASGHIGSMQYF. The rearrangement uses TRBV7-2 and TRBJ2-7, with D perhaps matching TRBD2 (6 bases). Trimming stripped 8 bases from V and 9 bases from J, with 17 bases between. CDR1 and CDR2 (germline): SGHTA, FQGNSA. The CDR3 loop spans 12 amino acids.

This clonotype appeared a few times. The gene calls are TRBV3-2 and TRBJ1-2; the D call in the table, TRBD1, was not verified against the DNA. TRBV3-2 is assigned pseudogene status. This CDR3 has 18 residues. In DNA form, the CDR3 reads TGTGCCAGCAGCCCAGACGCCCCCCTAAGACAGGGAGGGTATGGCTACACCTTC. The encoded protein is CASSPDAPLRQGGYGYTF.

This clonotype occurred a few times. A read error may explain this, as a much larger clone is one base away. The CDR3 carries no conserved terminal phenylalanine or tryptophan, so it likely arises from a read error. The CDR3 nucleotides are TGTGCCAGCAGCTTAGACTACAATCAGCCCCAGCATTCT. It codes for CASSLDYNQPQHS. The V gene is TRBV11-2, the J gene TRBJ1-5; D is unresolved. Germline CDR1 reads SGHAT; CDR2 reads FQNNGV. Trimming shortened V by 0 bases and J by 3 bases, and 3 bases separated the two germline ends. This CDR3 has 13 amino acids.

The chain combines TRBV28 with TRBJ1-2; D is undetermined. CDR1 MDHEN and CDR2 SYDVKM come from the germline V gene. The V and J ends lost 5 bases and 4 bases respectively, with 14 bases between them. There are 14 residues in the CDR3. The CDR3 coding sequence is TGTGCCAGCAGTCTCCGCCGGCTGGGCTATGGCTACACCTTC. Amino acids: CASSLRRLGYGYTF.

This rearrangement joins TRBV5-1 to TRBJ1-6, with a possible D match to TRBD1 (6 bases). CDR1 and CDR2 (germline): SGHRS, YFSETQ. The length of the CDR3 is 15 residues. V lost 1 base and J lost 7, with 12 bases in between. DNA of the CDR3: TGCGCCAGCAGCTTGTCAGGGGAATGGAATTCACCCCTCCACTTT. This sequence encodes CASSLSGEWNSPLHF. Full variable domain (remainder filled in from reference TRBV5-1 and TRBJ1-6): KAGVTQTPRYLIKTRGQQVTLSCSPISGHRSVSWYQQTPGQGLQFLFEYFSETQRNKGNFPGRFSGRQFSNSRSEMNVSTLELGDSALYLCASSLSGEWNSPLHFGNGTRLTVT.

The sample holds many counts of this clonotype. This chain uses TRBV5-1 with TRBJ1-1; the D gene is possibly TRBD1 (5 bases). The CDR3 is 14 amino acids. V lost 4 bases and J lost 3, with 13 bases in between. The V gene's germline CDR1 is SGHRS and CDR2 YFSETQ. The CDR3 protein is CASSVAGGDTEAFF. CDR3 bases: TGCGCCAGCAGCGTGGCGGGGGGGGACACTGAAGCTTTCTTT. Looking up the rest from reference TRBV5-1 and TRBJ1-1 gives the full variable domain: KAGVTQTPRYLIKTRGQQVTLSCSPISGHRSVSWYQQTPGQGLQFLFEYFSETQRNKGNFPGRFSGRQFSNSRSEMNVSTLELGDSALYLCASSVAGGDTEAFFGQGTRLTVV.

Regarding this clonotype: It may be a read error: a sequence one base away is much more abundant. This chain joins TRBV12-3 or TRBV12-4 and TRBJ1-5, with D perhaps TRBD1 (6 bases). Trimming took 3 bases from V and 3 from J, leaving 9 bases between them. This CDR3 is 14 amino acids long. For the CDR3, the DNA is TGTGCCAGCAGTTTGAGACAGGTCAATCAGCCCCAGCATTTT. Encoded protein: CASSLRQVNQPQHF.